This TCR beta chain was profiled in a study of identifying expanded T cells in peripheral blood (dated by TCRdb to 2018 to 2020). Context from the whole study: Technical replicates were generated by sequencing separate aliquots of the same genomic DNA pool, with four replicates compared pairwise. General findings and caveats noted by the study authors: For all healthy donors, the variance in clone template counts between approximately 2-week samples rose significantly as total template count increased. Between technical replicates the binomial model flagged 1 to 1.5 differentially abundant clones, whereas over roughly two weeks the binomial model flagged about 15 and over approximately four weeks 19 to 20. The beta-binomial model significantly reduced the number of clones called differentially abundant and the false-positive rate across all healthy-donor time intervals. The authors expected that over much longer intervals, such as months to years, biological variance in healthy repertoires might increase even further.

Concerning this clone itself: Its target antigen remains unknown. One base away there is no much larger clone; base qualities are not given.

No immune events, such as infections, were documented for the healthy donors during the collection period. Time-dependent variance in a beta-binomial model of T-cell clone differential abundance was calibrated using healthy-donor blood repertoires as a training cohort. The training cohort was composed of approximately ten healthy donors, 3 female and 7 male. On average the donors were approximately 40 years old, and their ages spanned roughly 25 to 65 years. Whole blood from each healthy donor was obtained from a commercial supplier and was collected at three time points about 15 days apart. For immunosequencing, genomic DNA was extracted from whole blood that had not been sorted. The immunoSEQ Assay, which uses bias-controlled multiplex PCR amplification of genomic DNA, was used to profile TCRbeta CDR3 regions. In the original analysis: To quantify the absolute abundance of each unique TCRbeta CDR3 region, the sequences were collapsed and filtered. Differential abundance was tested with a binomial (Fisher-equivalent) model and with a beta-binomial model adding time-dependent variance fitted from healthy donors. Clones with fewer than 5 combined templates were removed, and a clone was called differentially abundant if the clone's Benjamini-Hochberg FDR was below 0.01. Using the form v = (b*log(k)+a)^2, the beta-binomial variance was modeled as a function of the total template count across the two samples. The table was pulled from immuneACCESS by TCRdb, which kept in-frame rearrangements only. Such tables lose some clones; where checked, under half of the loss comes from unresolved V genes, and the rest has no known cause. D and trimming come from the DNA, and the V and J calls and clone size come from that table. The sample contains about 47,000 clones, roughly 82% of them found a single time. The ten largest account for 13% to 15% of the sample.

Per the germline V gene (reference sequence), DFQATT is the CDR1 and SNEGSKA is the CDR2. The CDR3 spans 10 residues, from the cysteine through the phenylalanine. The read is trimmed to its CDR3 DNA, 30 bases read in frame from base 1. The junction carries 12 bases between V and J, which are trimmed by 5 bases and 11 bases respectively. This receptor was obtained from a person aged 18 to 75 in good health. The sequence joins TRBV20-1 to TRBJ1-1; TRBD1 is a possible D gene, resting on 5 matching bases. Sequenced: blood. CDR3 sequence: CSAHKTVAFF. The base sequence is TGCAGTGCTCACAAGACAGTGGCTTTCTTT.